The rows below give T cell receptor beta chains drawn from one sample of a study of prognosis after radiotherapy for stage I lung cancer. TCRdb fed the multiplex PCR reads into MiXCR, producing one record per CDR3 protein. The sample lists roughly 13,000 distinct CDR3 sequences; approximately 30% were seen once. The source was PBMCs, collected before or after stereotactic body radiation therapy (not recorded which). The receptors were gathered from a donor aged 50 or older with non-small cell lung cancer. The CDR3 runs from the conserved cysteine through the conserved F or W. A D gene is named only where the DNA matches it firmly. Where a row states a size, it is once, few, many or the class of an expanded clone; other rows omit it.

J gene | D gene | clone size | V gene | CDR3 protein | CDR3 DNA
TRBJ1-5 | . | many | TRBV4-1 | CASSQGFGGAEPQHF | TGCGCCAGCAGCCAAGGATTCGGGGGCGCCGAGCCCCAGCATTTT
TRBJ1-3 | . | many | TRBV6-5 | CASSYSVSGNTIYF | TGTGCCAGCAGTTACAGCGTCTCTGGAAACACCATATATTTT
TRBJ2-5 | TRBD2 | medium-sized | TRBV28 | CASTRRAPGLAGQETQYF | TGTGCCAGCACCCGACGTGCTCCGGGACTAGCGGGACAAGAGACCCAGTACTTC
TRBJ2-1 | TRBD2 | many | TRBV9 | CASSVAGLGSYNEQFF | TGTGCCAGCAGCGTAGCGGGACTAGGTTCCTACAATGAGCAGTTCTTC
TRBJ2-7 | TRBD1 | once | TRBV19 | CASWPSGTGKYEQYF | TGTGCCAGTTGGCCCTCGGGGACAGGGAAATACGAGCAGTACTTC
TRBJ2-7 | . | . | TRBV29-1 | CSVTRGVDYEQYF | TGCAGCGTTACCCGAGGGGTGGACTACGAGCAGTACTTC
TRBJ1-3 | TRBD1 | . | TRBV6-1 | CASRGDRSSGKTIYF | TGTGCCAGCAGGGGGGACAGGAGCTCTGGAAAAACAATATATTTT
TRBJ2-2 | . | . | TRBV19 | CASSIPQGGSNTVELFF | TGTGCCAGTAGTATCCCACAGGGAGGGTCAAACACCGTGGAGCTGTTTTTT
TRBJ1-6 | . | medium-sized | TRBV30 | CAWSVGRGSPLHF | TGTGCCTGGAGTGTAGGGCGGGGTTCACCCCTCCACTTT
TRBJ2-3 | TRBD2 | medium-sized | TRBV28 | CASSLTLIRTSKSDTQYF | TGTGCCAGCAGTTTAACCCTAATCCGGACTAGTAAATCAGATACGCAGTATTTT
TRBJ2-1 | . | medium-sized | TRBV6-5 | CASSYSKGYEQFF | TGTGCCAGCAGTTACTCCAAGGGGTATGAGCAGTTCTTC
TRBJ2-1 | . | many | TRBV5-1 | CASSFVGAPGNEQFF | TGCGCCAGCAGCTTTGTCGGGGCACCGGGCAATGAGCAGTTCTTC
TRBJ1-2 | TRBD1 | medium-sized | TRBV4-1 | CASSQDRGSTNYGYTF | TGCGCCAGCAGCCAGGACAGGGGCTCGACTAACTATGGCTACACCTTC
TRBJ2-1 | . | medium-sized | TRBV27 | CASSLGGGYNEQFF | TGTGCCAGCAGTTTAGGAGGGGGGTACAATGAGCAGTTCTTC
TRBJ2-3 | TRBD2 | medium-sized | TRBV20-1 | CSAGTSGRFTDTQYF | TGCAGTGCTGGGACTAGCGGGCGATTCACAGATACGCAGTATTTT
TRBJ2-3 | . | medium-sized | TRBV30 | CAWSVQDTQYF | TGTGCCTGGAGTGTACAAGATACGCAGTATTTT
TRBJ2-3 | . | many | TRBV11-2 | CASSQPDTQYF | TGTGCCAGCAGCCAACCGGATACGCAGTATTTT
TRBJ1-2 | TRBD1 | many | TRBV9 | CASSVADRVSYTF | TGTGCCAGCAGCGTAGCGGACAGGGTTAGCTACACCTTC
TRBJ1-6 | . | many | TRBV20-1 | CSARDEGAYNSPLHF | TGCAGTGCTAGAGATGAGGGGGCCTATAATTCACCCCTCCACTTT
TRBJ2-2 | TRBD1 | medium-sized | TRBV2 | CASSDRGRNTGELFF | TGTGCCAGCAGTGACAGGGGGCGAAACACCGGGGAGCTGTTTTTT
TRBJ1-1 | TRBD1 | many | TRBV12-3/TRBV12-4 | CASTDDRVRGTEAFF | TGTGCCAGCACTGATGACAGGGTACGAGGCACTGAAGCTTTCTTT
TRBJ2-7 | . | many | TRBV7-8 | CASSLSSYEQYF | TGTGCCAGCAGCTTATCCTCATACGAGCAGTACTTC
TRBJ2-3 | . | medium-sized | TRBV20-1 | CSARSIISTDTQYF | TGCAGTGCTAGATCTATAATAAGCACAGATACGCAGTATTTT
TRBJ2-2 | TRBD2 | many | TRBV19 | CASSIDRLAGGPTGELFF | TGTGCCAGTAGTATAGACAGACTAGCGGGAGGGCCGACCGGGGAGCTGTTTTTT
TRBJ2-1 | . | many | TRBV2 | CASSDWGRGNGQFF | TGTGCCAGCAGTGACTGGGGGAGAGGGAATGGGCAGTTCTTC
TRBJ2-7 | TRBD2 | many | TRBV6-1 | CASRRGLAETYEQYF | TGTGCCAGCAGGAGAGGACTAGCGGAGACCTACGAGCAGTACTTC
TRBJ1-2 | TRBD1 | medium-sized | TRBV6-1 | CASTRQGLESGYTF | TGTGCCAGCACCCGACAGGGACTGGAGAGTGGCTACACCTTC
TRBJ2-3 | TRBD1 | . | TRBV19 | CASGIHRGGTDTQYF | TGTGCCAGTGGTATACACAGGGGTGGGACAGATACGCAGTATTTT
TRBJ1-6 | TRBD1 | . | TRBV6-5 | CASSYSGQGSPLHF | TGTGCCAGCAGTTACTCGGGACAGGGATCACCCCTCCACTTT
TRBJ2-5 | TRBD2 | medium-sized | TRBV7-6 | CASSSGGQETQYF | TGTGCCAGCAGCTCCGGGGGGCAAGAGACCCAGTACTTC
TRBJ1-2 | . | once | TRBV6-2/TRBV6-3 | CASRQKGLFGYTF | TGTGCCAGCAGACAGAAGGGGTTATTTGGCTACACCTTC
TRBJ2-3 | . | . | TRBV7-9 | CASSSALGDTQYF | TGTGCCAGCAGCTCGGCATTAGGAGATACGCAGTATTTT
TRBJ1-2 | . | many | TRBV7-9 | CASSRDNQGYTF | TGTGCCAGCAGCAGAGACAATCAGGGCTACACCTTC
TRBJ1-5 | . | medium-sized | TRBV20-1 | CSAKNSGDPNQPQHF | TGCAGTGCAAAGAACAGTGGCGACCCCAATCAGCCCCAGCATTTT
TRBJ1-1 | TRBD1 | medium-sized | TRBV5-1 | CASSTGQVTNTEAFF | TGCGCCAGCAGCACGGGACAGGTGACGAACACTGAAGCTTTCTTT
TRBJ2-3 | TRBD1 | medium-sized | TRBV12-3/TRBV12-4 | CASRLWTGRLSTDTQYF | TGTGCCAGCAGACTGTGGACAGGGAGGTTGAGCACAGATACGCAGTATTTT
TRBJ1-6 | . | . | TRBV6-1 | CASSESEQGNSPLHF | TGTGCCAGCAGTGAGTCCGAACAGGGCAATTCACCCCTCCACTTT
TRBJ1-6 | . | many | TRBV4-1 | CASSREGPGSPLHF | TGCGCCAGCAGCCGGGAGGGCCCTGGATCACCCCTCCACTTT